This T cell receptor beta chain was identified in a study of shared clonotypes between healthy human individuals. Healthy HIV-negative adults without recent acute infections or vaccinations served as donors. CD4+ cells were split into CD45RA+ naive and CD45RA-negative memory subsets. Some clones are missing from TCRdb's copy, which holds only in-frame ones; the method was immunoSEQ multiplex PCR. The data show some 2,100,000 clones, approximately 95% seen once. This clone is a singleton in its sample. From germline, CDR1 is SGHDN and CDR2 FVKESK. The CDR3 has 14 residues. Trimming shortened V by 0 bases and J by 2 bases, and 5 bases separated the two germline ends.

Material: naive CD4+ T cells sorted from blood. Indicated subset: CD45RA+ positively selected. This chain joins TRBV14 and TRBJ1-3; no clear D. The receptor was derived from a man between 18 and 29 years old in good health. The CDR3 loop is CASSQEVPGNTIYF. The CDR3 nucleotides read TGTGCCAGCAGCCAAGAGGTCCCTGGAAACACCATATATTTT.